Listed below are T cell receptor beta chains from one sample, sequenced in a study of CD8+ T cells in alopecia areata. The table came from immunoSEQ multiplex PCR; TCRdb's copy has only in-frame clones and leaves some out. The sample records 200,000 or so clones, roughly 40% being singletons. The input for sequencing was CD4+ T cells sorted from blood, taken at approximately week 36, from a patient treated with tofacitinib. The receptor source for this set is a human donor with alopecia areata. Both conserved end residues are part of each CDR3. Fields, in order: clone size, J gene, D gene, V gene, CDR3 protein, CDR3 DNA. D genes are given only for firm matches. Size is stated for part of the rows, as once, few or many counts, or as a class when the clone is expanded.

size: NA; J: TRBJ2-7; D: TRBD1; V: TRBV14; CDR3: CASSPYRGYYEQYF; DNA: TGTGCCAGCAGCCCATACAGGGGTTACTACGAGCAGTACTTC
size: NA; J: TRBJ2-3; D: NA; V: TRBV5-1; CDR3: CASSLGGSRTDTQYF; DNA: TGCGCCAGCAGCTTGGGTGGCTCCCGCACAGATACGCAGTATTTT
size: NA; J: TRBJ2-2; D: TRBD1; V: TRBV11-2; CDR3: CASSLVGQGNTGELFF; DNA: TGTGCCAGCAGCTTAGTGGGACAGGGAAACACCGGGGAGCTGTTTTTT
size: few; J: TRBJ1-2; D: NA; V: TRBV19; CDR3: CASSITGYGYTF; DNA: TGTGCCAGTAGCATAACAGGCTATGGCTACACCTTC
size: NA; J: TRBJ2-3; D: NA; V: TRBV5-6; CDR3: CASRADRRGDTQYF; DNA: TGTGCCAGCAGGGCGGACAGGAGGGGAGATACGCAGTATTTT
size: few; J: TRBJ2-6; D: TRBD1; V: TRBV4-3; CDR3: CASSQNLGDRGEANVLTF; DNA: TGCGCCAGCAGCCAAAACTTAGGGGACAGGGGTGAGGCCAACGTCCTGACTTTC
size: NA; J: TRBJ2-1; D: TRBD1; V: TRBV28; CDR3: CASIQGADNEQFF; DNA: TGTGCCAGCATTCAGGGGGCCGACAATGAGCAGTTCTTC
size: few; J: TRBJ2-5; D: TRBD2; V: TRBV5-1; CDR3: CASSPGTKQETQYF; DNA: TGCGCCAGCAGTCCCGGGACTAAACAAGAGACCCAGTACTTC
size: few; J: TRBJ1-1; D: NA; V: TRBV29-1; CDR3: CSVVGGTDEAFF; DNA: TGCAGCGTTGTGGGGGGAACAGATGAAGCTTTCTTT
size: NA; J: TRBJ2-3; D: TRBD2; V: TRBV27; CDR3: CASSFSGGSTDTQYF; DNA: TGTGCCAGCAGTTTTAGCGGGGGAAGCACAGATACGCAGTATTTT
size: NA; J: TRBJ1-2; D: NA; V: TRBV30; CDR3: CAWRDRPYGYTF; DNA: TGTGCCTGGAGGGACCGGCCCTATGGCTACACCTTC
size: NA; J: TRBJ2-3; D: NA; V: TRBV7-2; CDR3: CASSPGSGNTQYF; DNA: TGTGCCAGCAGCCCCGGATCCGGTAATACGCAGTATTTT
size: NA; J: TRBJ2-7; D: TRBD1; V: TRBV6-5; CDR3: CASRSGGLSSYEQYF; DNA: TGTGCCAGCAGGTCAGGGGGCCTAAGCTCCTACGAGCAGTACTTC
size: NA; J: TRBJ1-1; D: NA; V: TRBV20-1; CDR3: CSARDRAEAFF; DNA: TGCAGTGCTAGAGACAGAGCTGAAGCTTTCTTT
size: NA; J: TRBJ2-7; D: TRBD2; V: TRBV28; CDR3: CASSPYSGTGSYEQYF; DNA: TGTGCCAGCAGTCCCTATAGCGGGACGGGCTCCTACGAGCAGTACTTC
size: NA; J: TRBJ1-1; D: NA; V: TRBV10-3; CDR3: CAIRGPNTDAFF; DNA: TGTGCCATCAGAGGGCCAAATACCGACGCTTTCTTT
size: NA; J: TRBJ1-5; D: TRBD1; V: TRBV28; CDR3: CASSPGGNQPQHF; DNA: TGTGCCAGCAGCCCAGGGGGAAATCAGCCCCAGCATTTT
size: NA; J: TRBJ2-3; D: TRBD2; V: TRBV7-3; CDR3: CASSSGLAYSDTQYF; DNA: TGTGCCAGCAGCTCCGGACTAGCATACTCAGATACGCAGTATTTT
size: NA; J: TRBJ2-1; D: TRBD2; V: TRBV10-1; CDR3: CASSEAAGGIGNEQFF; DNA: TGCGCCAGCAGTGAGGCGGCGGGAGGGATTGGGAATGAGCAGTTCTTC
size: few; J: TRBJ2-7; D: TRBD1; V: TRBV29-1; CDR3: CSVGRDRVAYEQYF; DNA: TGCAGCGTTGGCCGGGACAGGGTAGCGTACGAGCAGTACTTC
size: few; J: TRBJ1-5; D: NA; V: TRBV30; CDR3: CAWSPGYGNQPQHF; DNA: TGTGCCTGGAGCCCCGGCTACGGGAATCAGCCCCAGCATTTT
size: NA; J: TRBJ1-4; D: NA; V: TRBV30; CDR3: CAWTPGREKLFF; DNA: TGTGCCTGGACCCCAGGGCGTGAAAAACTGTTTTTT
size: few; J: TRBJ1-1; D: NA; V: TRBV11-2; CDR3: CASSLSSFAEAFF; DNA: TGTGCCAGCAGCCTCAGCTCGTTCGCTGAAGCTTTCTTT
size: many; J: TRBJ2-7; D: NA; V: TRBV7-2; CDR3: CASRVSGTYEQYF; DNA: TGTGCCAGCAGGGTGAGCGGAACCTACGAGCAGTACTTC
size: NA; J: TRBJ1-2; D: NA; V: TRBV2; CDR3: CASRDITYGYTF; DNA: TGTGCCAGCAGAGACATTACGTATGGCTACACCTTC
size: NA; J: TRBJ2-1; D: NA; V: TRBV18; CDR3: CASSPDAGLVSHNEQFF; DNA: TGTGCCAGCTCACCAGATGCGGGGCTAGTATCGCACAATGAGCAGTTCTTC
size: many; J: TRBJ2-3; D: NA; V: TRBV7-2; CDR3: CASSLLQDTDTQYF; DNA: TGTGCCAGCAGCTTACTCCAGGACACAGATACGCAGTATTTT
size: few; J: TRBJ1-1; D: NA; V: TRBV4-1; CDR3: CASSQPDQGYTEAFF; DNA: TGCGCCAGCAGCCAACCGGACCAAGGATACACTGAAGCTTTCTTT